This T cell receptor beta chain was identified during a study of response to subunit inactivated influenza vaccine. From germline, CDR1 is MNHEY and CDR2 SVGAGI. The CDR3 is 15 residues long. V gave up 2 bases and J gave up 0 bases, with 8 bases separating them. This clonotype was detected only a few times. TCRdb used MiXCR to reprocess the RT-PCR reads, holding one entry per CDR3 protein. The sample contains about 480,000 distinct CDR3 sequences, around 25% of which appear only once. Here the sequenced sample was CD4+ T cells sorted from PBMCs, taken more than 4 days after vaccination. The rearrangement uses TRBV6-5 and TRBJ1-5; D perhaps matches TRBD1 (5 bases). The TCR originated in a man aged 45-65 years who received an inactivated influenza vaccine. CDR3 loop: CASSYGDHSNQPQHF. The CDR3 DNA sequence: TGTGCCAGCAGTTACGGGGACCATAGCAATCAGCCCCAGCATTTT.